The 20 T cell receptor beta chains given below trace back to one sample, sequenced in a study of spatial heterogeneity in lung cancer. Study-level points and caveats: It was found that expanded intratumoral alpha and beta TCR counts tracked tumor mutation counts.

MiXCR, applied by TCRdb to the 5' RACE reads, yields one record per CDR3 protein. Of 15,000 to 20,000 distinct CDR3 sequences listed, under 8% are singletons. Time point described: sample taken at primary tumor resection. No antigen has been assigned to these receptors. The starting material was lung tumor tissue, obtained at surgery. These receptors originate from a male donor with early-stage non-small cell lung cancer.

This clonotype was picked up one time. A much larger clone sits a single nucleotide away, making a read error possible. A library prepared for alpha chains yielded this beta chain as an off-target read; its size is of little meaning. The chain has TRBV6-5 and TRBJ2-5, with TRBD2 as a possible D gene (7 bases). This CDR3 has 9 residues. Germline loops: CDR1 MNHEY, CDR2 SVGAGI. The CDR3 sequence: CVGGTPRYF. The CDR3 nucleotides read TGTGTGGGGGGGACACCTAGGTACTTC.

A note on this clonotype: Little can be read into the size of this beta chain, an off-target read in a library designed for alpha chains. The rearrangement uses TRBV3-1 and TRBJ1-2, with D possibly matching TRBD1 (5 bases). Germline CDR1 is LGHDT and CDR2 is YNNKEL (reference sequence). The CDR3 totals 18 residues. The ends were cut back, 0 bases at V and 2 bases at J, with 19 bases in the middle. The CDR3 here is CASSQDTKGTRENYGYTF. For the CDR3, the DNA is TGTGCCAGCAGCCAAGATACGAAGGGGACTAGGGAGAACTATGGCTACACCTTC.

This clonotype came up many times. This beta chain was picked up by a library intended for alpha chains and is off target, so its count carries little meaning. This sequence joins TRBV2 and TRBJ2-7, with 12 bases identical to TRBD2. The CDR3 consists of 15 residues. The germline gives CDR1 SNHLY, CDR2 FYNNEI. The V and J ends lost 5 bases and 2 bases, in that order; junction bases with no gene match: 4. The CDR3 loop reads CASSPTSGRTYEQYF. In DNA, the CDR3 is TGTGCCAGCAGTCCTACTAGCGGGAGGACCTACGAGCAGTACTTC.

This clonotype has at least ten counts. This beta chain represents an off-target read in a library built for alpha chains; its size is of limited meaning. V usage is TRBV4-3 and J usage is TRBJ2-7; no clear D. The CDR3 covers 14 residues. The ends were cut back, 1 base at V and 4 bases at J, with 11 bases in the middle. The germline gives CDR1 LGHNA, CDR2 YSLEER. CDR3 loop: CASSQALAIYEQYF. The DNA of the CDR3 is TGCGCCAGCAGCCAAGCGTTGGCCATTTACGAGCAGTACTTC.

This clonotype has at least ten counts. This beta chain is off target for a library built for alpha chains, so its abundance means little. The chain is built from TRBV18 and TRBJ2-3; a weak D match, TRBD2 (5 bases). The CDR3 contains 12 residues. In germline, CDR1 is KGHSH, CDR2 LQKENI. Trimming pared 3 bases from V and 8 bases from J, leaving 9 bases between. The CDR3 region is CASSPDEGTQYF. The DNA of the CDR3 is TGTGCCAGCTCACCGGACGAGGGTACGCAGTATTTT.

The table lists this clonotype with many counts. For a library built for alpha chains, this beta chain is a stray read; little rests on its size. The V call is TRBV11-3, the J call TRBJ2-1, with D maybe TRBD1 (5 bases). This CDR3 has 14 residues. CDR1 and CDR2 (germline): SGHNT, YENEEA. Between the trimmed V and J ends, which lost 5 bases and 5 bases, there was a span of 13 bases. CDR3 in amino acids: CASSLGEVNNEQFF. In DNA form, the CDR3 reads TGTGCCAGCAGCCTAGGGGAAGTAAACAATGAGCAGTTCTTC.

At least ten counts were recorded for this clonotype. Since the library was made to target alpha chains, this beta chain is a stray read and its abundance is not meaningful. J is TRBJ2-1 and V is TRBV27; TRBD2 matches 8 bases. The ends lost 7 bases at V and 8 bases at J; junction bases unmatched: 7. The CDR3 has 13 amino acids. Germline V gives CDR1 MNHEY, CDR2 SMNVEV (reference sequence). The CDR3 protein is CASMSGSSDEQFF. The DNA of the CDR3 is TGTGCCAGCATGAGCGGGAGTAGCGATGAGCAGTTCTTC.

This clonotype was observed at least ten times. The size of this beta chain means little, since it is a stray read in a library made for alpha chains. This chain uses TRBV12-3 or TRBV12-4 with TRBJ1-1; possibly TRBD1 for D (6 bases). The CDR3 spans 14 residues. V gave up 5 bases and J gave up 2 bases, with 12 bases separating them. The CDR3 nucleotides read TGTGCCAGCAGTAAACAGGGTTCCAACACTGAAGCTTTCTTT. It yields the protein CASSKQGSNTEAFF.

A remark on this clonotype: This beta chain is an off-target read within a library intended for alpha chains, so its frequency means little. This chain uses TRBV28 with TRBJ1-2; TRBD1 matches 9 bases. Germline V gene data show CDR1 as MDHEN and CDR2 as SYDVKM. Trimming at V came to 5 bases and at J to 4 bases, leaving 5 bases not matched to a gene. The CDR3 extends over 14 amino acids. Here the CDR3 DNA reads TGTGCCAGCAGTCCGCCGACAGGGGGCTATGGCTACACCTTC. As protein: CASSPPTGGYGYTF.

This clonotype was observed many times. The library was designed around alpha chains, so this beta chain is a stray read whose abundance carries little weight. The chain links TRBV28 to TRBJ2-7, with 7 bases fitting TRBD1. The CDR3 runs 14 residues. The ends lost 5 bases at V and 0 bases at J; junction bases unmatched: 4. Germline assignment: CDR1 MDHEN and CDR2 SYDVKM. CDR3 loop: CASSRTGYSYEQYF. In DNA form, the CDR3 reads TGTGCCAGCAGTCGGACAGGATACTCCTACGAGCAGTACTTC.

This clonotype has at least ten counts. The size of this beta chain means little, since it is a stray read in a library made for alpha chains. This chain uses TRBV3-1 with TRBJ2-1; TRBD2 matches 11 bases. The CDR3 spans 15 residues. V shed 3 bases, J shed 9 bases, and the junction held 7 bases outside the gene matches. Germline V gene lookup returns CDR1 LGHDT and CDR2 YNNKEL (reference sequence). In DNA form, the CDR3 reads TGTGCCAGCAGCCAGATACTAGCGGGAGTTGGTGAGCAGTTCTTC. It codes for CASSQILAGVGEQFF.

This clonotype was found a few times. Found in a library prepared for alpha chains, this beta chain is an off-target read, and its abundance has little meaning. This chain links TRBV6-6 with TRBJ1-4; no definite D call. The germline V gene encodes CDR1 MNHNY and CDR2 SVGAGI (reference sequence). Trimming cost V 3 bases and J 0 bases, with 8 bases left between them. The CDR3 is 15 residues long. CDR3 in DNA: TGTGCCAGCAGTTATAACATTGCAACTAATGAAAAACTGTTTTTT. This translates into CASSYNIATNEKLFF.

This clonotype was counted many times. Little can be read into the size of this beta chain, an off-target read in a library designed for alpha chains. V gene TRBV27 combines with J gene TRBJ2-7, with 10 bases fitting TRBD1. This CDR3 comprises 17 residues. In germline, CDR1 is MNHEY, CDR2 SMNVEV (reference sequence). The V segment lost 6 bases and the J segment 0 bases; nucleotides outside the gene matches: 11. The CDR3 sequence: CASRKAPGQGSSYEQYF. In DNA form, the CDR3 reads TGTGCCAGCAGGAAGGCACCGGGACAGGGGAGCTCCTACGAGCAGTACTTC.

Details on this clonotype: Since it is a stray read in a library aimed at alpha chains, this beta chain has a size that is not meaningful. The gene calls are TRBV7-2 and TRBJ2-5; perhaps TRBD2 as D (6 bases). The CDR3 totals 14 residues. The V gene's germline CDR1 is SGHTA and CDR2 FQGNSA. V was shortened by 5 bases and J by 5 bases, with 15 bases between the two germline ends. The CDR3 nucleotides are TGTGCCAGCAGCGCGGACTATACCAAGGAGACCCAGTACTTC. Its protein is CASSADYTKETQYF.

This clonotype was counted at least ten times. This beta chain was picked up by a library intended for alpha chains and is off target, so its count carries little meaning. This chain connects TRBV11-2 to TRBJ1-1, with D unresolved. The CDR3 covers 12 residues. Looked up from germline, CDR1 is SGHAT and CDR2 is FQNNGV. Deletions cut 0 bases from V and 8 bases from J, with 7 bases between. CDR3 in amino acids: CASSLEPGEAFF. In DNA form, the CDR3 reads TGTGCCAGCAGCTTAGAACCGGGAGAAGCTTTCTTT.

As concerns this clonotype: A library prepared for alpha chains yielded this beta chain as an off-target read; its size is of little meaning. The chain links TRBV9 to TRBJ1-4; weak D call: TRBD1 (6 bases). From germline, CDR1 is SGDLS and CDR2 YYNGEE. The CDR3 runs 15 residues. Trimming took off 3 bases at V and 8 bases at J, with 17 bases between the two ends. CDR3 sequence: CASSEGQTLYEKLFF. In DNA form, the CDR3 reads TGTGCCAGCAGCGAGGGACAAACGCTTTACGAAAAACTGTTTTTT.

In this sample, this clonotype turned up many times. As an off-target read in a library built for alpha chains, this beta chain has a frequency of little significance. The chain links TRBV7-8 to TRBJ2-7, with D uncertain. The germline CDR1 and CDR2 sequences are SGHVS and FQNEAQ. V was trimmed by 1 base and J by 6 bases, leaving 13 bases between them. The CDR3 runs to 14 residues. The CDR3 protein is CASSLVMGSGEQYF. The CDR3, as DNA: TGTGCCAGCAGCTTAGTGATGGGGTCCGGCGAGCAGTACTTC.

This clonotype showed up many times. With the library built for alpha chains, this beta chain is off target and its frequency is not meaningful. The rearrangement links TRBV4-3 to TRBJ1-2, with D unclear. The V end lost 4 bases, the J end lost 2 bases, and 8 bases lay between the germline ends. The CDR3 runs 13 residues. Germline V gene data show CDR1 as LGHNA and CDR2 as YSLEER. In nucleotides, the CDR3 is TGCGCCAGCAGCCCCCAGATAAACTATGGCTACACCTTC. It yields the protein CASSPQINYGYTF.

This clonotype showed up many times. Since it is a stray read in a library aimed at alpha chains, this beta chain has a size that is not meaningful. V and J are TRBV28 and TRBJ1-5; possible D gene TRBD1, 5 bases. Germline loops: CDR1 MDHEN, CDR2 SYDVKM. This CDR3 region has 16 residues. Between the trimmed V and J ends, which lost 8 bases and 4 bases, there was a span of 21 bases. The CDR3 DNA follows: TGTGCCAGCCGACCGGGGGTCCCCTTCGGAAATCAGCCCCAGCATTTT. Amino acid sequence: CASRPGVPFGNQPQHF.

Remarks on this clonotype: This beta chain lies outside the target of a library built for alpha chains; its clone size means little. The chain joins TRBV12-3 or TRBV12-4 to TRBJ1-4, with a possible D match to TRBD1 (6 bases). V lost 3 bases and J 7 bases, leaving 12 bases between the germline ends. The CDR3 has 14 amino acids. The CDR3 DNA follows: TGTGCCAGCAGTTTCGGGGGGCGAGGTGAAAAACTGTTTTTT. It translates to CASSFGGRGEKLFF.